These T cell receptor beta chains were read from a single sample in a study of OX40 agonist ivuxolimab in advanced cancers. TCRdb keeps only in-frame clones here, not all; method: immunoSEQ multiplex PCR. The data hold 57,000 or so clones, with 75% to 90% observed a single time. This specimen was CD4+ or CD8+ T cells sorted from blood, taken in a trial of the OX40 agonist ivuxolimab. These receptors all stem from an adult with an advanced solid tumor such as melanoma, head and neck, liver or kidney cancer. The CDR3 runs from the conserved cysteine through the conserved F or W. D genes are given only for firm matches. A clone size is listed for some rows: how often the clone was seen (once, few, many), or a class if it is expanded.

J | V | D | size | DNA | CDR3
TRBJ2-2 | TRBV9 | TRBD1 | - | TGTGCCAGCAGCGTAGGGGACAGGGCCACCGGGGAGCTGTTTTTT | CASSVGDRATGELFF
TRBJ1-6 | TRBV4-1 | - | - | TGCGCCAGCAGCCAAGGCTGGGCTCCGAGCTCCTATAATTCACCCCTCCACTTT | CASSQGWAPSSYNSPLHF
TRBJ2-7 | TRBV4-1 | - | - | TGCGCCAGCAGCCCCTCGTTGGTTGGCGAGCAGTACTTC | CASSPSLVGEQYF
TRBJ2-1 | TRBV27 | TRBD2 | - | TGTGCCAGCGGTCCAGGGACTACAATGTACAATGAGCAGTTCTTC | CASGPGTTMYNEQFF
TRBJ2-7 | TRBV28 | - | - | TGTGCCAGCAGTCCGGCACCGGAACAGAACTACGAGCAGTACTTC | CASSPAPEQNYEQYF
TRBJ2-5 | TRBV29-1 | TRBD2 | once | TGCAGCGTATGGGGTAGCGGGAATACCCCAGAGACCCAGTACTTC | CSVWGSGNTPETQYF
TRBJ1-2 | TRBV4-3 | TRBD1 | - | TGCGCCAGCAGCCAAGATCTGGGACAGGGGGCACGAGGCGGCTACACCTTC | CASSQDLGQGARGGYTF
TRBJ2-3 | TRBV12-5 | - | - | TGTGCTAGTGGTTCCCTTAGGGGAGTGAGCACAGATACGCAGTATTTT | CASGSLRGVSTDTQYF
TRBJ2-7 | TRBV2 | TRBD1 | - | TGTGCCAGCAGCGACGGACAGGGTTGGAACGAGCAGTACTTC | CASSDGQGWNEQYF
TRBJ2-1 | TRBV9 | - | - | TGTGCCAGCAGCACCCAGGGGAGAGCAAGCAATGAGCAGTTCTTC | CASSTQGRASNEQFF
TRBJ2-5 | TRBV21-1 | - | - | TGTGCCAGCAGCAAAGCCCCCCGACAGAAAGACCAAGAGACCCAGTACTTC | CASSKAPRQKDQETQYF
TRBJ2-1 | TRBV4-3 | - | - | TGCGCCAGCAGCCAACAGGGCGCCTACAATGAGCAGTTCTTC | CASSQQGAYNEQFF
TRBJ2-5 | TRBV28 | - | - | TGTGCCAGCAGTCGGGCTAGCACTTGGAAGACCCAGTACTTC | CASSRASTWKTQYF
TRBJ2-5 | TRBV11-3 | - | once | TGTGCCAGCAGCTTAGGGGGCCAAGAGGGAGAGACCCAGTACTTC | CASSLGGQEGETQYF
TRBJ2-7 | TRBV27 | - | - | TGTGCCAGCAGTGACCGGGACGGCTACTACGAGCAGTACTTC | CASSDRDGYYEQYF
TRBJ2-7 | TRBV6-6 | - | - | TGTGCCAGCAGTTACTCGGGAGTGCCCTACGAGCAGTACTTC | CASSYSGVPYEQYF
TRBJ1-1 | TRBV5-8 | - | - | TGTGCCAGCAGCTTATATATGAACACTGAAGCTTTCTTT | CASSLYMNTEAFF
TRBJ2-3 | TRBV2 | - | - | TGTGCCAGCAGCGACGGACCTACCCCGGTAGATACGCAGTATTTT | CASSDGPTPVDTQYF
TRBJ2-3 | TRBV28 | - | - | TGTGCCAGCAGTTTAGTGGAACGGGAGAGCACAGATACGCAGTATTTT | CASSLVERESTDTQYF
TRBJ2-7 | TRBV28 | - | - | TGTGCCAGCAAGTACGGAGACGAGCAGTACTTC | CASKYGDEQYF
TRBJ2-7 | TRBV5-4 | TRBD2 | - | TGTGCCAGCAGCTTGGCCCATGGGGCTAGCGGGAGCCTCGAGCAGTACTTC | CASSLAHGASGSLEQYF
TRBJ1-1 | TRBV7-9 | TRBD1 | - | TGTGCCAGCAGCTCTGGACAGGGGAATACTGAAGCTTTCTTT | CASSSGQGNTEAFF
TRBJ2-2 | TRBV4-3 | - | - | TGCGCCAGCAGCCAGCTAGCGTCCGGGGAGCTGTTTTTT | CASSQLASGELFF
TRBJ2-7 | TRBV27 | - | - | TGTGCCAGCAGGGACCTCAGGGGGACTCAGTACTTC | CASRDLRGTQYF
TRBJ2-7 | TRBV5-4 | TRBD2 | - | TGTGCCAGCAGCTTGCGCGGGAGCCCCTACGAGCAGTACTTC | CASSLRGSPYEQYF
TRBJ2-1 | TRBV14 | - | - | TGTGCCAGCAGCCAAATGGGGGGACAGTCTGTTGTGCAGTTCTTC | CASSQMGGQSVVQFF